A selection of T cell receptor beta chains follows, all from one sample in a study of response to subunit inactivated influenza vaccine. TCRdb processed the RT-PCR reads anew with MiXCR; each CDR3 protein has one entry. The table shows about 310,000 distinct CDR3 sequences, with 20% to 25% occurring only once. This specimen was PBMCs from blood, taken less than 22 months after vaccination. The source of these receptors is a man in his fifties or sixties who received an inactivated influenza vaccine. CDR3s include the opening cysteine and the closing phenylalanine or tryptophan. The D gene is left open where the match is weak. Clone size is not always given. Where it is, it says once, few, many or a class for expanded clones.

TRBV4-3,TRBD1,many,18,TRBJ1-6,TGCGCCAGCAGCCAAGTTATGGGGGGACAGGGGGGCATTTCACCCCTCCACTTT,CASSQVMGGQGGISPLHF
TRBV11-2,NA,NA,15,TRBJ1-2,TGTGCCAGCAGCTCCGGCACGCGGGGGGTCGGTGGCTACACCTTC,CASSSGTRGVGGYTF
TRBV19,NA,few,14,TRBJ1-5,TGTGCCAGTAGTATCGGGCAGAGCAATCAGCCCCAGCATTTT,CASSIGQSNQPQHF
TRBV14,TRBD1,few,15,TRBJ1-2,TGTGCCAGCAGCCCCCGAGGGGGCAAGGCCTATGGCTACACCTTC,CASSPRGGKAYGYTF
TRBV6-5,NA,NA,14,TRBJ2-5,TGTGCCAGCAGTTACTCCCAGGTTGGAGAGACCCAGTACTTC,CASSYSQVGETQYF
TRBV12-3/TRBV12-4,NA,many,14,TRBJ1-5,TGTGCCAGCAGTTTAGCGTCAGGGATTCAGCCCCAGCATTTT,CASSLASGIQPQHF
TRBV6-2/TRBV6-3,NA,once,14,TRBJ2-7,TGTGCCACCGGAACGGCGGGGATACGTCGGGAGCAGTACTTC,CATGTAGIRREQYF
TRBV20-1,TRBD1,few,13,TRBJ1-6,TGCAGTGCCTGGACAGGGGGTGGTTCACCCCTCCACTTT,CSAWTGGGSPLHF
TRBV5-1,NA,many,14,TRBJ1-1,TGCGCCAGCAGCCCGCCAGGGGTGAACACTGAAGCTTTCTTT,CASSPPGVNTEAFF
TRBV12-3/TRBV12-4,TRBD1,few,14,TRBJ2-3,TGTGCCAGCAGTTTAGGGACAGGGGGAGATACGCAGTATTTT,CASSLGTGGDTQYF
TRBV4-3,NA,NA,16,TRBJ1-1,TGCGCCAGCAGCCAAGGTAGGATGTCCTCTCTCACTGAAGCTTTCTTT,CASSQGRMSSLTEAFF
TRBV2,TRBD2,few,15,TRBJ2-5,TGTGCCAGCAGCGTGGGACTAGCGGGAGGGGAGACCCAGTACTTC,CASSVGLAGGETQYF
TRBV18,NA,many,16,TRBJ1-2,TGTGCCAGCTCGCCCCGCCAGCAGAAAAATAACTATGGCTACACCTTC,CASSPRQQKNNYGYTF
TRBV6-1,NA,NA,13,TRBJ2-7,TGTGCCAGCAGTGTAGTTAGCTCCTACGAGCAGTACTTC,CASSVVSSYEQYF
TRBV2,TRBD1,NA,17,TRBJ1-3,TGTGCCAGCAGTAGGGGACAGGGGGCTGCTTCTGGAAACACCATATATTTT,CASSRGQGAASGNTIYF
TRBV4-3,TRBD2,NA,17,TRBJ2-3,TGCGCCAGCAGCCAAGGGCCGGCTAGCGGGAGCACAGATACGCAGTATTTT,CASSQGPASGSTDTQYF
TRBV7-2,NA,NA,15,TRBJ2-3,TGTGCCAGCAGCTTCTATTCTGGGAGGACAGATACGCAGTATTTT,CASSFYSGRTDTQYF
TRBV5-1,NA,NA,16,TRBJ2-3,TGCGCCAGCAGGGTGGGAGATCCCCTCAGCACAGATACGCAGTATTTT,CASRVGDPLSTDTQYF
TRBV11-2,TRBD2,few,15,TRBJ2-1,TGTGCCAGCAGCTTAGGTAGCGGGAGCCACAATGAGCAGTTCTTC,CASSLGSGSHNEQFF
TRBV19,TRBD2,few,16,TRBJ2-1,TGTGCCAGTAGTCCCTTAGGGAGGGGTCTAATCAATGAGCAGTTCTTC,CASSPLGRGLINEQFF
TRBV29-1,NA,few,14,TRBJ1-2,TGCAGCGTTGAAGATCTGGCAGGGAGCTATGGCTACACCTTC,CSVEDLAGSYGYTF
TRBV6-1,TRBD1,NA,14,TRBJ2-7,TGTGCCAGCAGGGCGTGGACAGGGGATTACGAGCAGTACTTC,CASRAWTGDYEQYF
TRBV20-1,NA,NA,15,TRBJ2-7,TGCAGTGCTAGAGCCTCCGGGACGACCTCCTACGAGCAGTACTTC,CSARASGTTSYEQYF
TRBV7-6,NA,many,13,TRBJ1-3,TGTGCCAGCAGCTTGGGTGGTGGAAACACCATATATTTT,CASSLGGGNTIYF
TRBV11-2,NA,NA,15,TRBJ1-1,TGTGCCAGCAGCTTAAGCGAACACCAGAACACTGAAGCTTTCTTT,CASSLSEHQNTEAFF
TRBV6-2/TRBV6-3,NA,NA,15,TRBJ1-1,TGTGCCAGCAGTTACTCCGTCAGTGTTGGAACTGAAGCTTTCTTT,CASSYSVSVGTEAFF
TRBV4-2,NA,few,16,TRBJ1-4,TGTGCCAGCAGCCAAGACGGGGGATACCCCGGGGAAAAACTGTTTTTT,CASSQDGGYPGEKLFF
TRBV4-3,NA,NA,18,TRBJ1-3,TGCGCCAGCAGCCAAGATCTTCCCAGGCTGAGCTCTGGAAACACCATATATTTT,CASSQDLPRLSSGNTIYF
TRBV11-2,NA,many,16,TRBJ1-3,TGTGCCAGCAGCTTAGATCAGGGAAGCTCTGGAAACACCATATATTTT,CASSLDQGSSGNTIYF
TRBV18,NA,NA,15,TRBJ2-7,TGTGCCAGCTCACCCTTCGGTAGCGGCTCCTACGAGCAGTACTTC,CASSPFGSGSYEQYF
TRBV7-2,NA,few,17,TRBJ2-5,TGTGCCAGCAGCTTAGCTATTGGACACACCGACCAAGAGACCCAGTACTTC,CASSLAIGHTDQETQYF
TRBV5-1,TRBD1,few,13,TRBJ1-4,TGCGCCAGCAAGACAGGGGCCGGTGAAAAACTGTTTTTT,CASKTGAGEKLFF
TRBV6-2/TRBV6-3,NA,NA,18,TRBJ1-6,TGTGCCAGCAGTTACCTCCGACGGTGGAGCTCCTATAATTCACCCCTCCACTTT,CASSYLRRWSSYNSPLHF
TRBV7-8,NA,NA,16,TRBJ2-1,TGTGCCAGCAGCTCCGGCCTGGGGGCCTACTCAAATGAGCAGTTCTTC,CASSSGLGAYSNEQFF